This T cell receptor beta chain was sequenced in a study of T cells expressing NK-cell markers (dated by TCRdb to 2019 to 2021). Broadly, across the study: Three sorted T-cell subsets (CD3+CD56+NKG2C+, CD3+CD56+NKG2C- and CD3+CD56-NKG2C+) from several donors had their TCR beta-chain repertoires profiled. Of the eight sequenced donors, seven were found to be HCMV-seropositive and one was found to be HCMV-seronegative. The eight sequenced donors were randomly selected healthy volunteers, three men and five women. The libraries were sequenced on Illumina HiSeq 2000/2500, MiSeq or NextSeq, producing 2 x 150 bp reads.

These reads were obtained on an Illumina HiSeq 2000. The TCR beta cDNA libraries were made using 5'RACE template switching, a step that added both a universal primer site and unique molecular identifiers. Synthesis of cDNA was primed from the TCR beta constant segment and was followed by two consecutive PCR amplification steps. The authors' analysis ran thus. Reads were demultiplexed and grouped by UMI with MIGEC, and clonotypes were assembled and quantified with MiTCR. To remove erroneous sequences, TCR cDNA sequences were retained only when supported by two or more reads. The tcR package was used for downstream repertoire analysis, with clonotypes matched between fractions based on CDR3 nucleotide sequence plus V segment. Antigen specificity was annotated against VDJdb with VDJmatch, allowing one amino acid substitution in CDR3. TCRdb reprocessed the public reads and reports one entry per CDR3 protein sequence, without DNA. These V and J calls rely on TCRdb rather than the paper's analysis. The record for this sample contains around 14,000 distinct CDR3 sequences. Around three fifths of the sample comes from the top ten.

The study at large found these results: In over 5 donors, the dominant CD3+CD56+NKG2C+ clonotypes were among the top 10 CD8+ clonotypes and accounted for about 1.0-7.5% of CD8+ T cells. Those dominant clonotypes were again the most abundant among CD3+CD56-NKG2C+ cells in a handful of donors, at roughly 25-65%. It remained unclear whether the expanded NKG2C-expressing T cell clones were specific for HCMV antigens.

A word on this clonotype: What this receptor recognizes is not known.

Spanning cysteine to phenylalanine, the CDR3 consists of 14 amino acids. Only the protein is on record. A commercial ELISA kit detecting HCMV-specific IgG in serum was used to determine HCMV serostatus. Ficoll density gradient centrifugation was used to isolate peripheral blood mononuclear cells from blood. The rearrangement joined TRBV12-3 or TRBV12-4 to TRBJ1-6. This clonotype was sampled from a man aged 18 to 70 in good health. The material sequenced was blood T cells: a sorted CD56 or NKG2C T cell subset, CD4+ or CD8+ T cells, or bulk PBMC T cells (not recorded which). CDR3 reads: CASSRGVYNSPLHF.